The rows below give T cell receptor beta chains drawn from one sample of a study of breast tumors, draining lymph nodes, adjacent tissues. Each CDR3 protein gets one entry after TCRdb re-called the multiplex PCR reads with MiXCR. The sample lists roughly 13,000 distinct CDR3 sequences; roughly 52% were seen once. Specimen: tumor-adjacent breast tissue. These receptors all come from a female donor with breast cancer. Some clones in this sample may be carry-over from other donors' samples. The CDR3 runs from the conserved cysteine through the conserved F or W. A D gene is named only where the DNA matches it firmly. Rows may omit the clone size; those that give it use once, few, many or a size class.

>TRBV11-2|NA|TRBJ1-1|NA
TGTGCCAGCAGCCCGACTCCAGACCGCACTTGGGCTTTCTTT
CASSPTPDRTWAFF
>TRBV7-3|few|TRBJ2-5|NA
TGTGCCAACGGCACGGAGACCCAGTACTTC
CANGTETQYF
>TRBV9|many|TRBJ1-1|TRBD1
TGTGCCAGCAGCGTAGGGACAGGCACTGAAGCTTTCTTT
CASSVGTGTEAFF
>TRBV10-2|many|TRBJ2-5|TRBD2
TGCGCCAGCAGCTACCGGACTAGCGGGTACCAAGAGACCCAGTACTTC
CASSYRTSGYQETQYF
>TRBV10-1|many|TRBJ2-2|NA
TGCGCCAGCAGGTGGACATACACCGGGGAGCTGTTTTTT
CASRWTYTGELFF
>TRBV7-9|NA|TRBJ2-5|NA
TGTGCCAGCAGCTTAGTAGGCTACCAAGAGACCCAGTACTTC
CASSLVGYQETQYF
>TRBV11-1|NA|TRBJ2-1|NA
TGTGCCAGCAGCTTAGGATCTGGGTACAATGAGCAGTTCTTC
CASSLGSGYNEQFF
>TRBV19|NA|TRBJ1-2|TRBD1
TGTGCCAGTAGTCCTCGGGACAGGGCCACCGCGAGGGGCTATGGCTACACCTTC
CASSPRDRATARGYGYTF
>TRBV14|NA|TRBJ1-1|NA
TGTGCCAGCAGCCCCGGTCAGCATAACACTGAAGCTTTCTTT
CASSPGQHNTEAFF
>TRBV24-1|medium-sized|TRBJ2-1|NA
TGTGCCACCAGGGGTCTCGCCGGGATGTTCTGCTACAATGAGCAGTTCTTC
CATRGLAGMFCYNEQFF